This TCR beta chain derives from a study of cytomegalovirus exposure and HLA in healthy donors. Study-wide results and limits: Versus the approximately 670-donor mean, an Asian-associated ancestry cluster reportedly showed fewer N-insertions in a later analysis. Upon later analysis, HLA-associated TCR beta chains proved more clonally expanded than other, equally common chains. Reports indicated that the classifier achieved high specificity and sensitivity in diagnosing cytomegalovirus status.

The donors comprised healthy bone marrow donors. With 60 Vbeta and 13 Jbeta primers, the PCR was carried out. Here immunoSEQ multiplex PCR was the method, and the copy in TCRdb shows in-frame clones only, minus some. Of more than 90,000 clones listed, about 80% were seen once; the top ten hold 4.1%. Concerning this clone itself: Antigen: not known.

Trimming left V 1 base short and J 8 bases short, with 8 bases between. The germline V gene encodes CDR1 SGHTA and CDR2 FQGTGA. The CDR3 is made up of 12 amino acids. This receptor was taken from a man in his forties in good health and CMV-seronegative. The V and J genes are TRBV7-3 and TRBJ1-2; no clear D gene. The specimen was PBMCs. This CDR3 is CASSLNDGGYTF. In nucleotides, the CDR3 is TGTGCCAGCAGCTTAAATGATGGCGGCTACACCTTC.